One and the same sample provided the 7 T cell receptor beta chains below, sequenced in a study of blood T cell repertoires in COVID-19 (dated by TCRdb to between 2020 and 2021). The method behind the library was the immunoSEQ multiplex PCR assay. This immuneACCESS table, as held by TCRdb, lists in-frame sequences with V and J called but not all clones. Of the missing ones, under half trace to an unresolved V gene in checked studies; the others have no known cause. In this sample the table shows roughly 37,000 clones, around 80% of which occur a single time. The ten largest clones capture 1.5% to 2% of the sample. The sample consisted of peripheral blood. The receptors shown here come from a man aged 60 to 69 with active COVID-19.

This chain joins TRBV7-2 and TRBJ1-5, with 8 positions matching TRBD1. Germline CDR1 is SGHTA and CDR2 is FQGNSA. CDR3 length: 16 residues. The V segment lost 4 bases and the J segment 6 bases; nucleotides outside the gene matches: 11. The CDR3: CASSSGTGLSSQPQHF. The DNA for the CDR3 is TGTGCCAGCAGCTCCGGGACAGGTCTATCCAGTCAGCCCCAGCATTTT.

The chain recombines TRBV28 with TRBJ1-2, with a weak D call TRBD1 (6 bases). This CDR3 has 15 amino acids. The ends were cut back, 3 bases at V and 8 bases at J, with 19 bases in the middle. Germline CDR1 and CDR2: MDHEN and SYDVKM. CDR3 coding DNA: TGTGCCAGCAGTTTGTCTCGACAGGCTCCTAGGGGCTACACCTTC. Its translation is CASSLSRQAPRGYTF.

CDR3 in amino acids: CASSVQPVSEAFF. In DNA form, the CDR3 reads TGTGCCAGCAGCGTACAACCGGTATCTGAAGCTTTCTTT. The chain joins TRBV9 to TRBJ1-1; the D is unclear. Trimming stripped 1 base from V and 6 bases from J, with 10 bases between. Looked up from germline, CDR1 is SGDLS and CDR2 is YYNGEE. This CDR3 spans 13 amino acids.

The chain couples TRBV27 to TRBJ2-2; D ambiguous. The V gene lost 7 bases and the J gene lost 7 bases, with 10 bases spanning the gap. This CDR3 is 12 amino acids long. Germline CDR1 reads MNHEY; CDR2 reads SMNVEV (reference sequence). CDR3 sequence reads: CASNSQFGELFF. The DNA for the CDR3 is TGTGCCAGCAACAGCCAGTTCGGGGAGCTGTTTTTT.

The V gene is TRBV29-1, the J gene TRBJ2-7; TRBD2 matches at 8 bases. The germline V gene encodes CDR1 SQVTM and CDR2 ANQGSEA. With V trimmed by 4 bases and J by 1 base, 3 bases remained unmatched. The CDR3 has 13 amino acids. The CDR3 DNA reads TGCAGCGTTGTCGGCGGGGGGTCCTACGAGCAGTACTTC. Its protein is CSVVGGGSYEQYF.

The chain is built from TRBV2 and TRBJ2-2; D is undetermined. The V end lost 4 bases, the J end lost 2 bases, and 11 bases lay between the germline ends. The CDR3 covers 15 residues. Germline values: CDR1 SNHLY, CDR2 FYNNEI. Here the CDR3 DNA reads TGTGCCAGCAGTGGAAGCGCGTTTAACACCGGGGAGCTGTTTTTT. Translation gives CASSGSAFNTGELFF.

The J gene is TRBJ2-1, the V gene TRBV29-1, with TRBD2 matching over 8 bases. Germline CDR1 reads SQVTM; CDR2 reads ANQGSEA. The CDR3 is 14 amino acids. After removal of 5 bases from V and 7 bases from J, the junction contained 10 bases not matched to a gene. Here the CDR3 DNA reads TGCAGCGTTTCCTTTGGGGCGGGAGGTAATGAGCAGTTCTTC. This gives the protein CSVSFGAGGNEQFF.